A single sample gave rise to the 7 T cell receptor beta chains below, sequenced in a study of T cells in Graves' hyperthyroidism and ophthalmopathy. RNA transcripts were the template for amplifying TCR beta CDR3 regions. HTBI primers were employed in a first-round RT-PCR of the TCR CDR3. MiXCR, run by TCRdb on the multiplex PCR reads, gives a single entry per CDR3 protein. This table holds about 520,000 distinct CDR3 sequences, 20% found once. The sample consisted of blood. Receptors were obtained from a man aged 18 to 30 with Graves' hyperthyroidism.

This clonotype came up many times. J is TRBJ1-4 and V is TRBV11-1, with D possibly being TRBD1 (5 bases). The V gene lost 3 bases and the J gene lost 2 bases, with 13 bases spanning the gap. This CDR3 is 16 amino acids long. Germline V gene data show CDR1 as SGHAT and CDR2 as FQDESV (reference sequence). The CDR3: CASSLSRGGTNEKLFF. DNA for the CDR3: TGTGCCAGCAGCTTGAGCCGGGGGGGTACTAATGAAAAACTGTTTTTT.

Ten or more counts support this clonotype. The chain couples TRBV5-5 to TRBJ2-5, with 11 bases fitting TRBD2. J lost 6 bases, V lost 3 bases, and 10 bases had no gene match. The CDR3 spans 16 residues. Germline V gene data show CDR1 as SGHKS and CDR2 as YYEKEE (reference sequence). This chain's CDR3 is CASSSSLAGGVKTQYF. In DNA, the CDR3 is TGTGCCAGCAGCTCCTCTCTAGCGGGAGGAGTAAAGACCCAGTACTTC.

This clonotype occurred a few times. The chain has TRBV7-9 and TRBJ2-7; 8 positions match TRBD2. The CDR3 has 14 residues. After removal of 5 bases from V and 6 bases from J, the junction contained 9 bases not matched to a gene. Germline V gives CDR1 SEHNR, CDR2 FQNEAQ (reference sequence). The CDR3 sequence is CASSPRTSTCEQYF. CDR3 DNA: TGTGCCAGCAGCCCTCGGACTAGCACCTGCGAGCAGTACTTC.

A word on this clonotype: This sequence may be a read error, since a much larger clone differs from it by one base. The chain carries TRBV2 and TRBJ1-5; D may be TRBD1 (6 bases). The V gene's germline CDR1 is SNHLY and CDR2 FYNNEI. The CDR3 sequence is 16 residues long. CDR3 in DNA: TGTGCCAGCAATGGGGGGGCGGAACTAGGCAATCATCCCCAGCATTTT. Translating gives CASNGGAELGNHPQHF.

The CDR3 loop reads CSATNFRDSSYEQYF. In DNA form, the CDR3 reads TGCAGTGCTACCAACTTCCGGGACTCCTCCTACGAGCAGTACTTC. The chain joins TRBV20-1 to TRBJ2-7, with TRBD2 as a possible D gene (6 bases). Germline V gene lookup returns CDR1 DFQATT and CDR2 SNEGSKA (reference sequence). There are 15 residues in the CDR3. Trimming shortened V by 4 bases and J by 0 bases, and 16 bases separated the two germline ends.

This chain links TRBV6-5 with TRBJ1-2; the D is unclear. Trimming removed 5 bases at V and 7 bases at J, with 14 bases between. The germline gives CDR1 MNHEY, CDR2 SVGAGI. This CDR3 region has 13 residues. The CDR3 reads CASSLTVPAGYTF. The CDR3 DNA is TGTGCCAGCAGTCTTACAGTGCCGGCTGGCTACACCTTC.

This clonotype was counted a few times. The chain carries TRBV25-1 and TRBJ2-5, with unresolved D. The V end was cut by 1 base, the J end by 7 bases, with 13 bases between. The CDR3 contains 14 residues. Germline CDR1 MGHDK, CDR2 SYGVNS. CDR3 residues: CASSESAREATQYF. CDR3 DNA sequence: TGTGCCAGCAGTGAATCGGCTAGAGAGGCGACCCAGTACTTC.